This entry features one T cell receptor beta chain sequence. The sample belongs to a study of T cell changes during pregnancy in multiple sclerosis. The table came from immunoSEQ multiplex PCR; TCRdb's copy has only in-frame clones and leaves some out. The sample has some 21,000 clones, approximately 89% seen once. After removal of 3 bases from V and 5 bases from J, the junction contained 10 bases not matched to a gene. The V gene's germline CDR1 is LGHNA and CDR2 YNFKEQ. The CDR3 is made up of 16 amino acids. The genes are TRBV4-2 and TRBJ2-3; 8 nucleotides agree with TRBD2. The material was CD4+ T cells from peripheral blood mononuclear cells, obtained in the third trimester of pregnancy. The clonotype comes from a female donor with multiple sclerosis, enrolled in a pregnancy study. In nucleotides, the CDR3 is TGTGCCAGCAGCCACGAGCCGCTAGCGGGCCAAGATACGCAGTATTTT. Its protein is CASSHEPLAGQDTQYF.